This TCR beta chain is from a study of shared clonotypes between healthy human individuals. The repertoire was sequenced with immunoSEQ multiplex PCR; TCRdb's copy has only in-frame clones and lacks some. The sample lists 2 million or so clones, roughly 95% occurring once. V was clipped by 4 bases and J by 0 bases; unmatched bases: 5. CDR1 is LNHDA and CDR2 is SQIVND in the germline V gene (reference sequence). The CDR3 runs to 15 residues. The V and J genes are TRBV19 and TRBJ1-2; 7 nucleotides agree with TRBD1. The sequence derives from a man aged 18-30 years in good health. The specimen was naive CD4+ T cells sorted from blood. As to subset: CD45RA+ positively selected. CDR3 in DNA: TGTGCCAGTAGTAAAGGACAGGTCCCTAACTATGGCTACACCTTC. The encoded protein is CASSKGQVPNYGYTF. The entire variable domain, with the rest obtained from reference TRBV19 and TRBJ1-2, is as follows: DGGITQSPKYLFRKEGQNVTLSCEQNLNHDAMYWYRQDPGQGLRLIYYSQIVNDFQKGDIAEGYSVSREKKESFPLTVTSAQKNPTAFYLCASSKGQVPNYGYTFGSGTRLTVV.